The rows below give T cell receptor beta chains drawn from one sample of a study of cytomegalovirus exposure and HLA in healthy donors. Clones were sequenced by immunoSEQ multiplex PCR, and TCRdb holds only the in-frame ones, with some missing. Of 200,000 to 250,000 clones listed, approximately 80% were seen once; the top ten hold roughly 13%. Material: PBMCs. The receptors were sampled from a woman aged 25 to 45 in good health and CMV-seropositive. Each CDR3 is given with its conserved first and last residue. The D gene is left open where the match is weak. Size tells how often a clone was seen (once, few, many) or the class of an expanded clone, and some rows leave it out.

. | TRBJ1-2 | . | TRBV5-4 | TGTGCCAGCAGCTTGGGAGGCCAGAGGGTTTATGGCTACACCTTC | CASSLGGQRVYGYTF
. | TRBJ1-2 | . | TRBV19 | TGTGCCAGTAGTATAGATCTATGGCACAACGGGAAACATGGCTACACCTTC | CASSIDLWHNGKHGYTF
. | TRBJ2-2 | once | TRBV27 | TGTGCCAGCAGTTTCGGGCCAATCACCGGGGAGCTGTTTTTT | CASSFGPITGELFF
TRBD1 | TRBJ1-1 | . | TRBV7-9 | TGTGCCAGCACCGGACAGGGTGGCGGTGGGTCACTTTCTCCCACTGAAGCTTTCTTT | CASTGQGGGGSLSPTEAFF
TRBD1 | TRBJ1-2 | many | TRBV7-9 | TGTGCCAGCAGCTTAGTGCAGGGGGAGCACTATGGCTACACCTTC | CASSLVQGEHYGYTF
. | TRBJ2-5 | . | TRBV2 | TGTGCCAGCAGTGAATCCGGGGCGGGAGAGACCCAGTACTTC | CASSESGAGETQYF
. | TRBJ2-3 | . | TRBV7-3 | TGTGCCAGCAGCCCTGGGGGCACAGATACGCAGTATTTT | CASSPGGTDTQYF
. | TRBJ2-6 | . | TRBV5-4 | TGTGCCAGCAGCTTGTTTCAGGTCGCAGGGGCCAACGTCCTGACTTTC | CASSLFQVAGANVLTF
. | TRBJ1-2 | . | TRBV25-1 | TGTGCCAGCAGTGAATCCCCTTGGACCTATGGCTACACCTTC | CASSESPWTYGYTF
. | TRBJ1-1 | . | TRBV25-1 | TGTGCCAGCAGTGAAGGGGGCGGTTCGGGAGCTTTCTTT | CASSEGGGSGAFF
. | TRBJ1-3 | . | TRBV6-5 | TGTGCCAGCAGTTACTCGTCTACTGGAAACACCATATATTTT | CASSYSSTGNTIYF
. | TRBJ2-3 | . | TRBV30 | TGTGCCTGGAGTGCCCTGGGCAGGGGCACAGATACGCAGTATTTT | CAWSALGRGTDTQYF
TRBD1 | TRBJ1-2 | . | TRBV28 | TGTGCCAGCAGTTCGGGACAGGTACAAGGCTACACCTTC | CASSSGQVQGYTF
. | TRBJ2-5 | . | TRBV7-4 | TGTGCCAGCAGCCCCGCCCCCGAAGAGACCCAGTACTTC | CASSPAPEETQYF
. | TRBJ1-1 | . | TRBV9 | TGTGCCAGCAGCGTATCCGGGAACCAAGAAGCTTTCTTT | CASSVSGNQEAFF
. | TRBJ2-2 | . | TRBV5-1 | TGCGCCAGCAGCTTGGGGCAGGGGGGAACTACCGGGGAGCTGTTTTTT | CASSLGQGGTTGELFF
. | TRBJ2-7 | . | TRBV11-2 | TGTGCCAGCTCCCCGATGCAGGCCTACGAGCAGTACTTC | CASSPMQAYEQYF
TRBD1 | TRBJ2-1 | . | TRBV11-2 | TGTGCCAGCAGGATACCGGGACAGGGGGCGTCGTACAATGAGCAGTTCTTC | CASRIPGQGASYNEQFF
TRBD1 | TRBJ2-1 | . | TRBV4-1 | TGCGCCAGCAGCCAAGTCAGGGGGCGCGAGGGCAATGAGCAGTTCTTC | CASSQVRGREGNEQFF
TRBD2 | TRBJ2-7 | . | TRBV5-6 | TGTGCCAGCAGCTTGGGCGCGGGAGGTTCCTACGAGCAGTACTTC | CASSLGAGGSYEQYF
TRBD2 | TRBJ2-3 | . | TRBV9 | TGTGCCAGCAGCGTAGGTCTAGCGGGAGGAGTAGATACGCAGTATTTT | CASSVGLAGGVDTQYF
. | TRBJ1-4 | . | TRBV5-6 | TGTGCCAGCAGCTCGACGGAGCCCCTAGATGAAAAACTGTTTTTT | CASSSTEPLDEKLFF
. | TRBJ2-7 | . | TRBV9 | TGTGCCAGCAGCGTAGAAGCGTTCCCCTACGAGCAGTACTTC | CASSVEAFPYEQYF
TRBD1 | TRBJ2-6 | . | TRBV9 | TGTGCCAGCAGCGCTCTGGGACAGGGTAGATCTGGGGCCAACGTCCTGACTTTC | CASSALGQGRSGANVLTF
. | TRBJ1-1 | . | TRBV4-1 | TGCGCCAGCAGCCAATTCGATTTTGGCGGTGAAGCTTTCTTT | CASSQFDFGGEAFF
. | TRBJ1-3 | once | TRBV6-5 | TGTGCCAGCAGTCGGACGGTCTCTGGAAACACCATATATTTT | CASSRTVSGNTIYF
. | TRBJ1-5 | . | TRBV6-5 | TGTGCCAGCAGTTACTCAAGGGGTACCAATCAGCCCCAGCATTTT | CASSYSRGTNQPQHF
. | TRBJ2-7 | once | TRBV7-2 | TGTGCCAGCAGCTTCCAAGGGGTATCCTACGAGCAGTACTTC | CASSFQGVSYEQYF
. | TRBJ1-1 | . | TRBV6-5 | TGTGCCAGCAGTTACTTTCAGGGTAACACTGAAGCTTTCTTT | CASSYFQGNTEAFF
. | TRBJ1-3 | . | TRBV5-1 | TGCGCCAGCAGCTTGGCAGGGGCTGGTAACGGAAACACCATATATTTT | CASSLAGAGNGNTIYF
TRBD1 | TRBJ2-7 | few | TRBV7-8 | TGTGCCAGCAGCCTTGGGACAGGGGGCCCCTACGAGCAGTACTTC | CASSLGTGGPYEQYF
. | TRBJ2-7 | . | TRBV11-3 | TGTGCCAGCAGGGCCTTAGGGTACGAGCAGTACTTC | CASRALGYEQYF
. | TRBJ2-1 | . | TRBV5-3 | TGTGCCAGAAGCTTGACAGGGAACTCCTACAATGAGCAGTTCTTC | CARSLTGNSYNEQFF